Reported below is one T cell receptor (beta chain). V shed 2 bases and J shed 0 bases, with 6 bases lying between them. The CDR3 is 14 amino acids. The germline V gene encodes CDR1 SGDLS and CDR2 YYNGEE. These data originate in a study of blood T cell repertoires in COVID-19. Study members were between about 18 and 89 years old and lived in fewer than 30 US regions. The data were produced by immunoSEQ multiplex PCR, yet TCRdb's version contains in-frame clones alone and is incomplete. The repertoire consists of about 310,000 clones, with about 89% occurring once and the leading ten covering 9.5%. The TCR comes from a woman in her thirties or forties who had recovered from COVID-19. The sequencing input was PBMCs or T cells enriched from blood (not recorded which). The chain recombines TRBV9 with TRBJ1-3; D is ambiguous. The CDR3 nucleotides are TGTGCCAGCAGCGTCGGGTACTCTGGAAACACCATATATTTT. Its protein product is CASSVGYSGNTIYF.